The entry below describes one T cell receptor beta chain. Generated by immunoSEQ multiplex PCR, the TCRdb table keeps only in-frame clones and is missing some. The sample includes 200,000 or so clones, 70% to 85% of them seen just once. The trim removed 4 bases at V and 6 bases at J, leaving 3 bases unmatched. Per the germline V gene, CDR1 is MNHEY and CDR2 is SMNVEV (reference sequence). The CDR3 consists of 15 residues. These data belong to a study of blood T cell repertoires in COVID-19. The sequencing input was PBMCs or T cells enriched from blood (not recorded which). The V call is TRBV27, the J call TRBJ1-6; 10 bases are shared with TRBD1. The source is a man in his 60s who had recovered from COVID-19. The CDR3 DNA reads TGTGCCAGCAGTTCGACAGGGGGCGTTAATTCACCCCTCCACTTT. Protein: CASSSTGGVNSPLHF.